The source of this T cell receptor (beta chain) is a study of blood T cell repertoires in COVID-19. Study information: Samples of COVID-19 (acute and convalescent) were obtained from the United States, Italy and Spain.

The V gene end was trimmed by 1 base and the J gene end by 4 bases; junction bases not matched to a gene: 1. The germline V gene encodes CDR1 LNHDA and CDR2 SQIVND (reference sequence). This CDR3 is 15 amino acids long. Measured with immunoSEQ multiplex PCR; TCRdb has only the in-frame clones, and not every one. The sample contains some 230,000 clones, roughly 80% of which appear only once. The material sequenced was peripheral blood. The clonotype originates from a woman aged 45-65 years with acute or convalescent COVID-19. V is TRBV19 and J is TRBJ2-7; 13 bases are a match to TRBD2. As DNA, the CDR3 is TGTGCCAGTAGTATAGGGACTAGCGGGAGATACGAGCAGTACTTC. Protein product: CASSIGTSGRYEQYF.